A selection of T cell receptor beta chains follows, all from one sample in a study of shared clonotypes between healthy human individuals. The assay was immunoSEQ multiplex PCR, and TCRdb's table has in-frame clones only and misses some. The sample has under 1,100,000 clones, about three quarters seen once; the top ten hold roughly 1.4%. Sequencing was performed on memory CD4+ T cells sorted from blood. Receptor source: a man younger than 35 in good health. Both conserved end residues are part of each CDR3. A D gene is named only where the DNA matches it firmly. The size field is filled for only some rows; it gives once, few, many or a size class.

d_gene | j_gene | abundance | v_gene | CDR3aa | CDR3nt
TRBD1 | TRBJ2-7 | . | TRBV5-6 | CASSLGGTGGVYEQYF | TGTGCCAGCAGCTTGGGTGGAACAGGGGGCGTTTACGAGCAGTACTTC
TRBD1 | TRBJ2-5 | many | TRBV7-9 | CASSLEYSGQGQTQYF | TGTGCCAGCAGCTTAGAATATTCGGGACAGGGACAGACCCAGTACTTC
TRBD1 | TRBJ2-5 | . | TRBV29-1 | CSAGTGVVETQYF | TGCAGCGCTGGGACAGGGGTGGTGGAGACCCAGTACTTC
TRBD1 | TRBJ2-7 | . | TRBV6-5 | CASSYRTGGNEQYF | TGTGCCAGCAGTTATCGGACAGGGGGAAACGAGCAGTACTTC
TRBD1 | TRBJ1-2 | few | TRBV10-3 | CAIAKDRGDGYTF | TGTGCCATCGCGAAGGACAGGGGTGATGGCTACACCTTC
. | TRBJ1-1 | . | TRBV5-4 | CASSSQTGLTKGAFF | TGTGCCAGCAGCTCTCAGACAGGTCTTACTAAGGGGGCTTTCTTT
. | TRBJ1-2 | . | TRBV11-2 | CASSLAWGEGYTF | TGTGCCAGCAGCTTAGCCTGGGGTGAAGGCTACACCTTC
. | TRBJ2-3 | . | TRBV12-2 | CASRSQTSGSPDTQYF | TGTGCAAGTCGCTCCCAGACTAGCGGGAGCCCAGATACGCAGTATTTT
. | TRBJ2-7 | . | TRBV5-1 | CASSPPGPSSYEQYF | TGCGCCAGCAGCCCGCCCGGGCCCAGCTCCTACGAGCAGTACTTC
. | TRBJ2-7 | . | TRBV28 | CASSLWRGPYEQYF | TGTGCCAGCAGTTTATGGCGGGGGCCCTACGAGCAGTACTTC
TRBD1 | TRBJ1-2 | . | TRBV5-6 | CASSQQGAYGYTF | TGTGCCAGCAGTCAACAGGGGGCCTATGGCTACACCTTC
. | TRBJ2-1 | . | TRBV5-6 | CASTTGFQASYNEQFF | TGTGCCAGCACCACCGGGTTTCAGGCGAGCTACAATGAGCAGTTCTTC
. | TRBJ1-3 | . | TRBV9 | CASSVGVSGGGNTIYF | TGTGCCAGCAGCGTAGGGGTTTCGGGGGGAGGAAACACCATATATTTT
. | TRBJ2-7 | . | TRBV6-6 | CASGPGGLSSYEQYF | TGTGCCAGCGGCCCGGGGGGCCTGAGCTCCTACGAGCAGTACTTC
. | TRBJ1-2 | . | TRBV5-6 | CASTSPLPGNGYTF | TGTGCCAGCACCAGCCCTCTCCCAGGGAATGGCTACACCTTC
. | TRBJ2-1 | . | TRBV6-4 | CASSESQGPYNEQFF | TGTGCCAGCAGTGAATCACAGGGTCCCTACAATGAGCAGTTCTTC
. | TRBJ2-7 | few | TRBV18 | CASSLGQLYEQYF | TGTGCCAGCTCACTTGGACAGCTATACGAGCAGTACTTC
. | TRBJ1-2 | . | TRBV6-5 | CASSPQGGGYTF | TGTGCCAGCAGTCCTCAGGGAGGAGGCTACACCTTC
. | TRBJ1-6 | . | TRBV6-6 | CASRRHDYNSPLHF | TGTGCCAGCAGACGGCACGATTATAATTCACCCCTCCACTTT
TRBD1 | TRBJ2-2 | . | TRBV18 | CASSPQSGTGVSGELFF | TGTGCCAGCTCACCACAATCCGGGACAGGTGTTAGCGGGGAGCTGTTTTTT
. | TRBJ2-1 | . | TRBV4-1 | CASSAQAINEQFF | TGCGCCAGCAGCGCACAGGCGATCAATGAGCAGTTCTTC
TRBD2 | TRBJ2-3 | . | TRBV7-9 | CASCPGLAGVTDTQYF | TGTGCCAGCTGCCCGGGACTAGCGGGGGTCACAGATACGCAGTATTTT
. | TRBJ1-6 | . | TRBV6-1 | CASSAGNGWNSPLHF | TGTGCCAGCAGTGCAGGCAATGGGTGGAATTCACCCCTCCACTTT
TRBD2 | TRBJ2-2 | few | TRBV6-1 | CASSSREGYTGELFF | TGTGCCAGCAGTTCCCGGGAGGGGTACACCGGGGAGCTGTTTTTT
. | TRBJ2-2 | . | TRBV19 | CASSERQINTGELFF | TGTGCCAGTAGTGAACGACAGATTAACACCGGGGAGCTGTTTTTT
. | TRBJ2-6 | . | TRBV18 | CASSPLTSNGGANVLTF | TGTGCCAGCTCACCTCTGACCTCTAATGGTGGGGCCAACGTCCTGACTTTC
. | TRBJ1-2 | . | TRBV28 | CASTPPGQAFYGYTF | TGTGCCAGCACCCCCCCGGGGCAGGCATTCTATGGCTACACCTTC
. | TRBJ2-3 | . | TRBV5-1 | CASSNTDTQYF | TGCGCCAGCAGCAACACAGATACGCAGTATTTT
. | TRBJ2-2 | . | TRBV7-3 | CASSPRLGGGELFF | TGTGCCAGCAGCCCCAGACTAGGTGGCGGGGAGCTGTTTTTT
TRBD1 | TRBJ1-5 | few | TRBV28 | CASDVGTGAFNQPQHF | TGTGCCAGCGACGTGGGAACAGGGGCATTCAATCAGCCCCAGCATTTT
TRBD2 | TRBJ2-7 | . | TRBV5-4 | CASSYRLAGTYEQYF | TGTGCCAGCAGCTACAGACTAGCGGGAACCTACGAGCAGTACTTC
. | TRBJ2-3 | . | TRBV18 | CASSPRGPGGPDTQYF | TGTGCCAGCTCACCACGGGGGCCAGGCGGCCCAGATACGCAGTATTTT
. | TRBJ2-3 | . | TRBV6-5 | CASSLDWNTDTQYF | TGTGCCAGCAGTCTCGACTGGAACACAGATACGCAGTATTTT
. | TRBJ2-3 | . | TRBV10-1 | CASSEGQSNTDTQYF | TGCGCCAGCAGTGAAGGTCAGAGCAACACAGATACGCAGTATTTT
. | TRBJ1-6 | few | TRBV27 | CASSSGPAYNSPLHF | TGTGCCAGCAGTTCGGGACCGGCTTATAATTCACCCCTCCACTTT
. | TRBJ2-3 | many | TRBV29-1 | CSVERGASTDTQYF | TGCAGCGTTGAACGGGGGGCTAGCACAGATACGCAGTATTTT
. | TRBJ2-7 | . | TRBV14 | CASSQDDRTYEQYF | TGTGCCAGCAGCCAAGATGACAGAACCTACGAGCAGTACTTC
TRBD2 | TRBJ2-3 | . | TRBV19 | CASTSSGGYTDTQYF | TGTGCCAGCACCTCTAGCGGGGGTTACACAGATACGCAGTATTTT
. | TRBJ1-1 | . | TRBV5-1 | CASKRATENTEAFF | TGCGCCAGCAAACGGGCGACAGAGAACACTGAAGCTTTCTTT
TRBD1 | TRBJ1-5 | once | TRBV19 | CASSIIGTVNNQPQHF | TGTGCCAGTAGTATTATTGGGACAGTGAACAATCAGCCCCAGCATTTT
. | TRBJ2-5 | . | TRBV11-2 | CASSLDSVGLAAQYF | TGTGCCAGCAGCTTAGACAGTGTAGGTTTGGCGGCCCAGTACTTC
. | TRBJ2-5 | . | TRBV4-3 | CASSQEGLPETQYF | TGCGCCAGCAGCCAAGAGGGTTTGCCAGAGACCCAGTACTTC
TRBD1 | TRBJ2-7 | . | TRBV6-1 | CASSSGTGDHEQYF | TGTGCCAGCAGTTCCGGGACAGGGGACCACGAGCAGTACTTC
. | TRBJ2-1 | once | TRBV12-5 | CATAEGLAYNEQFF | TGTGCTACCGCGGAAGGACTCGCATACAATGAGCAGTTCTTC
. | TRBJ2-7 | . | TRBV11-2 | CASSLVAGGSSYEQYF | TGTGCCAGCAGCTTAGTCGCCGGGGGAAGCTCCTACGAGCAGTACTTC
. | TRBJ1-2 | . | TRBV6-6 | CASSPKFNGYGYTF | TGTGCCAGCAGTCCCAAATTTAATGGCTATGGCTACACCTTC
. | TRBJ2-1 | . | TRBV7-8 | CASSWGTAGGEQFF | TGTGCCAGCAGCTGGGGGACCGCCGGGGGTGAGCAGTTCTTC
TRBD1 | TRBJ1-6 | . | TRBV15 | CATSSFQGARDSPLHF | TGTGCCACCAGCAGTTTCCAGGGGGCGAGGGATTCACCCCTCCACTTT
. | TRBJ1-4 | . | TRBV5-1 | CASSLTEPTNEKLFF | TGCGCCAGCAGCTTGACCGAGCCAACTAATGAAAAACTGTTTTTT
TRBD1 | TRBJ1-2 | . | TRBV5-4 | CASSLRQGDYGYTF | TGTGCCAGCAGCTTGCGTCAGGGGGATTATGGCTACACCTTC